The present T cell receptor beta chain was sequenced within a study of beta chain features in type 1 diabetes. General observations from the study: PCR, the amplification step, might favor shorter templates, equally in patients and controls.

The table lists this clone with a few counts. What it binds is not known. V was pared by 5 bases and J by 7 bases, with 10 bases of the junction left unmatched. The CDR3 totals 15 residues. CDR1 and CDR2 (germline): LGHNA, YNFKEQ. Reverse transcription of all isolated RNA meant that expressed TCRB transcripts were sequenced. TCRdb's table, derived via immunoSEQ multiplex PCR, lists solely in-frame clones and lacks some. Seen here are 970,000 or so clones, roughly a sixth observed once, and the top ten hold around 0.02%. This TCR was sampled from a woman in her late teens or twenties in good health. Input material: naive CD4+ T cells from blood. V gene TRBV4-2 combines with J gene TRBJ1-1; TRBD1 aligns across 10 bases. The CDR3 spells CASSERQGASVEAFF. CDR3 in DNA: TGTGCCAGCAGCGAAAGACAGGGGGCTAGTGTTGAAGCTTTCTTT.